This T cell receptor beta chain originates from a study of T-cell reconstitution after alpha-beta-depleted transplantation in children. Broader study findings: Several hundred graft clones that had expanded were reportedly the source of alpha-beta T cells about two months after transplant. T-cell counts and diversity at one year post-transplant came mainly from newly produced T cells.

Preparation of the TCRbeta library involved a method that used unique molecular identifiers. TCRdb reprocessed the PCR reads via MiXCR and lists one record per CDR3 protein. Counted here are about 900,000 distinct CDR3 sequences, about 30% occurring once; the ten biggest clones make up roughly 28%. The V end was cut by 6 bases, the J end by 3 bases, with 20 bases between. Germline CDR1 reads DFQATT; CDR2 reads SNEGSKA (reference sequence). CDR3 length: 15 residues. Worth noting for this clonotype: What it recognizes is unknown.

Source: PBMCs, mostly from graft donor cells, taken 360 days after TCRalphabeta/CD19-depleted stem cell transplant. The chain has TRBV20-1 and TRBJ2-5, with a tentative D call TRBD2 (6 bases). This sequence originates from a boy under two years old who had a stem cell transplant for SCID, so the T cells may come from the graft donor. The CDR3 DNA reads as TGCAGTGCAAGCCCCGGGAGAGGAGGGGAAGAGACCCAGTACTTC. Protein product: CSASPGRGGEETQYF.